This note documents a single T cell receptor (beta chain) sequence. What it recognizes is unknown. Each PCR contained spiked-in synthetic TCR analog templates. Quantities of FFPE tumor DNA were measured with amplified housekeeping genes. Assay used: immunoSEQ multiplex PCR; TCRdb lists only in-frame clones, some missing. The table shows some 530 clones, with about 32% occurring only once. This specimen comes from a study of PD-L1 blockade in urothelial cancer. About the research overall: Tumor samples were found to contain a median of about 1,500 T cells. Study-level findings and limits: Durable benefit was seen in some patients. These patients had a higher proportion of tumor-infiltrating T lymphocytes.

The CDR3 is 17 amino acids. Germline V gene lookup returns CDR1 SGHNT and CDR2 YENEEA. V lost 3 bases, J lost 3 bases, and 7 bases stayed unmatched. This clonotype was sampled from a woman between 70 and 85 years old with urothelial cancer. Sequenced here: tumor tissue, sampled before atezolizumab (anti-PD-L1) treatment. The gene calls are TRBV11-3 and TRBJ2-2; TRBD2 matches 10 bases. The CDR3 loop is CASSLPLAGDHTGELFF. The CDR3 DNA sequence: TGTGCCAGCAGCTTGCCCCTAGCGGGAGATCACACCGGGGAGCTGTTTTTT.